The table lists the clone carrying this T cell receptor beta chain with many counts. No antigen is known for it. Using genomic DNA as the template, TCR beta VDJ and CDR3 profiling was carried out. MiXCR was run by TCRdb on the reads, yielding one entry per CDR3 protein. Of under 200,000 distinct CDR3 sequences listed, less than 60% are singletons. It was patients with CD8+CD57+ cell expansion by flow cytometry who were chosen for sequencing. These data come from a study of CD8+CD57+ T cells in acquired aplastic anemia. Study-wide results and caveats: The CD8+ Simpson's diversity of patients and controls was not significantly different.

Trimming took 0 bases from V and 4 from J; bases not matched to a gene: 3. CDR3 size: 15 residues. From germline, CDR1 is WNHNN and CDR2 SYGVQD (reference sequence). The chain recombines TRBV10-1 with TRBJ2-3; 8 bases align to TRBD2. The sample comprised sorted CD4+, CD8+, or CD8+CD57+ T cells (not recorded which) from PBMCs. This receptor was taken from a human donor with aplastic anemia. CDR3 nucleotide sequence: TGCGCCAGCAGTGAGTCTTCGGGAGGGTCAGATACGCAGTATTTT. Translation: CASSESSGGSDTQYF.